This entry features one TCR beta chain sequence. Its matching antigen is unknown. This entry is derived from a study of cytomegalovirus exposure and HLA in healthy donors. For the study at large: Approximately 190 million T cells yielded some 100 million unique TCR beta sequences, as an earlier analysis found.

The V and J ends lost 3 bases and 8 bases, in that order; junction bases with no gene match: 13. The CDR3 is made up of 16 amino acids. Germline V gives CDR1 MNHNS, CDR2 SASEGT. 13 Jbeta primers and 60 Vbeta primers were used for the PCR. Profiling relied on immunoSEQ multiplex PCR, and the TCRdb table lists in-frame clones only, not all of them. The data show approximately 300,000 clones, over 70% seen once. Whole-study findings and limits: Productive rates of about 87% or about 30% were seen for most TCR beta V segments in an earlier analysis.

Sample: PBMCs. The genes are TRBV6-1 and TRBJ1-2; 9 positions agree with TRBD1. This sequence was found in a girl aged 2 to 10 in good health and CMV-seronegative. DNA of the CDR3: TGTGCCAGCAGTGAGCCCCCGCACAGGGGGCTGAGAGGCTACACCTTC. It is translated as CASSEPPHRGLRGYTF.